What follows describes a single TCR beta chain. The antigen is not known. Described treatment: oral pan-JAK inhibitor, 5-10 mg twice daily. Trimming took off 0 bases at V and 2 bases at J, with 10 bases between the two ends. Germline V lookup: CDR1 GTSNPN, CDR2 SVGIG (reference sequence). This CDR3 is 14 amino acids long. The data originate from a study of CD8+ T cells in alopecia areata. Findings and limits, study-wide: Sequencing of scalp tissue also captures the resident alphabeta T cells of normal skin.

Once RNA had been extracted, it was reverse transcribed into cDNA to act as the sequencing template. Using immunoSEQ multiplex PCR, the repertoire was profiled, and TCRdb retains in-frame clones only, with some absent. The data contain more than 200,000 clones, less than 50% of them singletons. This clonotype was obtained from a human donor with alopecia areata. The material sequenced was CD4+ T cells sorted from blood, taken at approximately week 36, from a patient treated with tofacitinib. The chain uses TRBV30 and TRBJ1-2; D not resolved. The CDR3 loop reads CAWSVVKGNYGYTF. The CDR3 DNA reads as TGTGCCTGGAGTGTGGTTAAAGGGAACTATGGCTACACCTTC. The whole variable domain, remainder taken from reference TRBV30 and TRBJ1-2, is SQTIHQWPATLVQPVGSPLSLECTVEGTSNPNLYWYRQAAGRGLQLLFYSVGIGQISSEVPQNLSASRPQDRQFILSSKKLLLSDSGFYLCAWSVVKGNYGYTFGSGTRLTVV.